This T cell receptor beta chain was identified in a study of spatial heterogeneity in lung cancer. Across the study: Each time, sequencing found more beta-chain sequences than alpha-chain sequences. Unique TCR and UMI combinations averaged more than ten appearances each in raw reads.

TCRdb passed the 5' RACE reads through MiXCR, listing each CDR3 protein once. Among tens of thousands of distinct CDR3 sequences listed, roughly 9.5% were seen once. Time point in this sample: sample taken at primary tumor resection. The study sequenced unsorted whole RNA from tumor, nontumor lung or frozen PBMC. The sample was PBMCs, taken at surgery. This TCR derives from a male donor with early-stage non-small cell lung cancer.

CDR3 nucleotides: TGTGCCAGCAGATCCGGACAGGGGATTTGGACTGAAGCTTTCTTT. Its translation: CASRSGQGIWTEAFF. The rearrangement joins TRBV5-8 to TRBJ1-1; the match to TRBD1 covers 9 bases. The CDR3 sequence is 15 residues long. Germline V gene sequence: CDR1 SGHTS, CDR2 YDEGEE. Trimming took 5 bases from V and 5 from J; bases not matched to a gene: 10.